This T cell receptor (beta chain) was captured in a study of blood T cell repertoires in COVID-19. Method: immunoSEQ multiplex PCR; TCRdb's copy keeps in-frame clones and lacks some. The data show 200,000 to 300,000 clones, approximately 85% seen once. Germline CDR1 SGHRS, CDR2 YFSETQ. V lost 1 base and J 4 bases, leaving 11 bases between the germline ends. This CDR3 is built from 14 residues. The sequence was obtained from a woman in her fifties or sixties with active or convalescent COVID-19. The chain uses TRBV5-1 and TRBJ2-5; D might be TRBD2 (6 bases). The material sequenced was peripheral blood. The DNA of the CDR3 is TGCGCCAGCAGCTTGACTAGCACGGGAGAGACCCAGTACTTC. The encoded protein is CASSLTSTGETQYF. Full variable domain (rest looked up from reference TRBV5-1 and TRBJ2-5): KAGVTQTPRYLIKTRGQQVTLSCSPISGHRSVSWYQQTPGQGLQFLFEYFSETQRNKGNFPGRFSGRQFSNSRSEMNVSTLELGDSALYLCASSLTSTGETQYFGPGTRLLVL.